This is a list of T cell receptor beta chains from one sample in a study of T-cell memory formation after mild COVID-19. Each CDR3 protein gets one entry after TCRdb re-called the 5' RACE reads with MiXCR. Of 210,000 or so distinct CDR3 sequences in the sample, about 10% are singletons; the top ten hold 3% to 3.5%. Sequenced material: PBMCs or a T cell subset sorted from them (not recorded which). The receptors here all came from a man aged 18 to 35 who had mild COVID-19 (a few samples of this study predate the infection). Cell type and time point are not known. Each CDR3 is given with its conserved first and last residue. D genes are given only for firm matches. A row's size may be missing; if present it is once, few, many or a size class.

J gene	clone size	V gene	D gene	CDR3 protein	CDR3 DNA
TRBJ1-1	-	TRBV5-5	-	CASSSIGPGAFF	TGTGCCAGCAGCTCCATAGGACCCGGAGCTTTCTTT
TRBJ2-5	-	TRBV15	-	CATSREYGVQETQYF	TGTGCCACCAGCAGAGAATATGGCGTCCAAGAGACCCAGTACTTC
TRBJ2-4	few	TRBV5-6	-	CASSSLGGGAKNIQYF	TGTGCCAGCAGCTCCCTAGGGGGGGGAGCCAAAAACATTCAGTACTTC
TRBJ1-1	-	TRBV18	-	CASSPTSKDTEAFF	TGTGCCAGCTCACCGACGTCCAAGGACACTGAAGCTTTCTTT
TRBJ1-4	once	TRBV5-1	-	CASSLEGLSGERLFF	TGCGCCAGCAGCTTGGAGGGGCTGAGCGGTGAAAGACTGTTTTTT
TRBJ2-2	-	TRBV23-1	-	CASSQSSNTGELFF	TGCGCCAGCAGTCAATCTTCGAACACCGGGGAGCTGTTTTTT
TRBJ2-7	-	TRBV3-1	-	CASSQDLGQSYEQYF	TGTGCCAGCAGCCAAGATCTCGGACAGTCCTACGAGCAGTACTTC
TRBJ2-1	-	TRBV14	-	CASSLWEGSNEQFF	TGTGCCAGCAGCTTATGGGAAGGGAGTAATGAGCAGTTCTTC
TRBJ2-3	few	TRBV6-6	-	CAIRTRDTDTQYF	TGTGCCATCCGGACCCGGGACACAGATACGCAGTATTTT
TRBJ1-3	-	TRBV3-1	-	CASSQGALRGSGNTIYF	TGTGCCAGCAGCCAGGGGGCCTTAAGGGGGTCTGGAAACACCATATATTTT
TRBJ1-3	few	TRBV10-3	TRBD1	CATRRQGSSGNTIYF	TGTGCCACCAGAAGACAGGGAAGTTCTGGAAACACCATATATTTT
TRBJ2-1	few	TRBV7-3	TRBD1	CASSLQGVTYNEQFF	TGTGCCAGCAGCCTCCAGGGGGTCACCTACAATGAGCAGTTCTTC
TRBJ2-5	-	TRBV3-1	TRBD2	CASSQGGDSGGHEETQYF	TGTGCCAGCAGCCAAGGAGGAGATAGCGGGGGGCACGAAGAGACCCAGTACTTC
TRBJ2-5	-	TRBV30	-	CAWSGPGETQYF	TGTGCCTGGAGTGGACCGGGGGAGACCCAGTACTTC
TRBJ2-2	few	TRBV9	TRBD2	CASSVGLGGGAGELFF	TGTGCCAGCAGCGTAGGATTGGGCGGGGGAGCCGGGGAGCTGTTTTTT
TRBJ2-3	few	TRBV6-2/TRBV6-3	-	CASSYPLDTQYF	TGTGCCAGCAGTTACCCGCTGGATACGCAGTATTTT
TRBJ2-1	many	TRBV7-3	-	CASSRDSSSYNEQFF	TGTGCCAGCAGCCGCGACAGTAGCTCCTACAATGAGCAGTTCTTC
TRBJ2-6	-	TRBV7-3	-	CASSSRGAGANVLTF	TGTGCCAGCAGCTCAAGGGGGGCTGGGGCCAACGTCCTGACTTTC
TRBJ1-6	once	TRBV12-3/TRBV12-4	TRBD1	CASSWDRGDSPLHF	TGTGCCAGCAGTTGGGACAGGGGGGACTCACCCCTCCACTTT
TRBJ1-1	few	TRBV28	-	CAIKGRANTEAFF	TGTGCCATTAAGGGGCGTGCAAACACTGAAGCTTTCTTT
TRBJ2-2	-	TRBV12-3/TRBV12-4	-	CASTLRVGELFF	TGTGCCAGCACTCTACGGGTTGGGGAGCTGTTTTTT
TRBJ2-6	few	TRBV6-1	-	CASMGAGGANVLTF	TGTGCCAGCATGGGGGCGGGGGGGGCCAACGTCCTGACTTTC
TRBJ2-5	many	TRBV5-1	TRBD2	CASSPSGTSGQETQYF	TGCGCCAGCAGCCCCTCCGGGACTAGCGGGCAAGAGACCCAGTACTTC